This T cell receptor (beta chain) was retrieved from a study of post-analysis software for immune sequencing data. Overall study results and limits: Significantly decreased normalized Chao1 diversity was recorded for multiple sclerosis patients relative to controls.

TCR beta cDNA libraries had unique molecular identifiers. TCRdb recomputed calls from the PCR reads with MiXCR, one row per CDR3 protein. The table lists about 400,000 distinct CDR3 sequences, about a third of them singletons. The table lists this clonotype with a few counts. Its antigen is not identified. This receptor was obtained from a girl aged 5 to 17 with multiple sclerosis. The sample comprised blood.

CDR3 residues: CASSVGAGPYNSPLHF. The CDR3 DNA reads TGTGCCAGCAGTGTAGGGGCGGGGCCCTATAATTCACCCCTCCACTTT. The chain carries TRBV12-3 or TRBV12-4 and TRBJ1-6; D perhaps matches TRBD1 (5 bases). Trimming shortened V by 5 bases and J by 2 bases, and 13 bases separated the two germline ends. This CDR3 is 16 amino acids long.